This T cell receptor beta chain is from a study of regulatory T cells in long-lasting Graves disease. The time point is: newly diagnosed GD, antithyroid drugs for less than 3 months. Construction of the TCR library relied on RNA isolated from PBMCs. Blood from the periphery, 8 to 9.5 milliliters in all, was drawn into EDTA tubes. This clonotype was observed at least ten times. The authors built TCR beta libraries using iRepertoire HTBI primers and Arm-PCR of CDR3 regions. A single record per CDR3 protein comes from TCRdb applying MiXCR to the multiplex PCR reads. The data hold approximately 350,000 distinct CDR3 sequences, with 15% to 20% observed a single time. The V segment lost 6 bases and the J segment 0 bases; nucleotides outside the gene matches: 8. The CDR3 consists of 18 residues. CDR1 LGHNT and CDR2 FRNRAP come from the germline V gene. This sample was shared with a second study, whose subject was T cells in Graves' hyperthyroidism and ophthalmopathy.

The receptor was isolated from a woman aged 18-29 years with Graves disease. Sequencing used peripheral blood mononuclear cells (PBMCs), obtained at new diagnosis, from a patient treated with antithyroid drugs. The rearrangement joins TRBV12-5 to TRBJ2-2; 12 bases are shared with TRBD2. The CDR3 loop reads CASGRTSGTPTNTGELFF. CDR3 coding DNA: TGTGCTAGTGGAAGGACTAGCGGGACCCCCACGAACACCGGGGAGCTGTTTTTT.